Below, 24 T cell receptor beta chains from the same sample are listed, as sequenced in a study of blood T cells in healthy people across ages. Then a second PCR, running roughly 7 to 11 cycles, was carried out with a sample-barcoded 5' primer and a J-beta primer mix. In TCRdb, the 5' RACE reads were re-called with MiXCR into one record per CDR3 protein. The sample shows approximately 700,000 distinct CDR3 sequences, 32% of them seen only once. The material sequenced was blood. Every receptor here comes from a woman over 75 in good health.

This clonotype was recorded at least ten times. The rearrangement joins TRBV5-5 to TRBJ2-6; TRBD2 matches 9 bases. The CDR3 is 18 amino acids. The germline gives CDR1 SGHKS, CDR2 YYEKEE (reference sequence). The V gene end was trimmed by 0 bases and the J gene end by 0 bases; junction bases not matched to a gene: 4. CDR3: CASSLGLAGTSGANVLTF. CDR3 sequence (DNA): TGTGCCAGCAGCTTGGGTCTAGCGGGGACCTCTGGGGCCAACGTCCTGACTTTC.

This clonotype was recorded many times. The chain carries TRBV20-1 and TRBJ2-3; 8 bases match TRBD2. The V gene end was trimmed by 6 bases and the J gene end by 2 bases; junction bases not matched to a gene: 7. Looked up from germline, CDR1 is DFQATT and CDR2 is SNEGSKA (reference sequence). This CDR3 contains 14 residues. The CDR3 DNA sequence: TGCAGTGCAGGAGGGCGGGGGGTCACAGATACGCAGTATTTT. Encoded protein: CSAGGRGVTDTQYF.

J is TRBJ2-5 and V is TRBV20-1; the match to TRBD2 covers 9 bases. CDR3 length equals 13 residues. CDR1 and CDR2 from the germline V gene are DFQATT and SNEGSKA (reference sequence). V gave up 3 bases and J gave up 11 bases; unmatched junction bases: 10. The CDR3 region has the DNA TGCAGTGCTAGTCTGGCGGGAGGGCCGAGGCAGTACTTC. Its protein is CSASLAGGPRQYF.

J is TRBJ1-4 and V is TRBV5-5; no clear D. Trimming stripped 4 bases from V and 7 bases from J, with 5 bases between. The CDR3 sequence is 11 residues long. Germline loops: CDR1 SGHKS, CDR2 YYEKEE (reference sequence). Here the CDR3 reads CASSVIEKLFF. CDR3 bases: TGTGCCAGCAGCGTGATTGAAAAACTGTTTTTT.

The table lists this clonotype with a few counts. This rearrangement joins TRBV6-5 to TRBJ1-5; D is unclear. The V gene's germline CDR1 is MNHEY and CDR2 SVGAGI. Deletions cut 2 bases from V and 5 bases from J, with 10 bases between. This CDR3 comprises 14 residues. CDR3 in DNA: TGTGCCAGCAGTTACGTCGGGGTCCATCAGCCCCAGCATTTT. Translation gives CASSYVGVHQPQHF.

This clonotype has a count of ten or more. CDR3 sequence (DNA): TGTGCCAGTACCCTGGGACAGGGGACCGAGCAGTACTTC. Its protein is CASTLGQGTEQYF. This rearrangement joins TRBV7-8 to TRBJ2-7; 10 nucleotides line up with TRBD1. V lost 9 bases, J lost 6 bases, and 8 bases stayed unmatched. CDR1 SGHVS and CDR2 FQNEAQ come from the germline V gene. The CDR3 contains 13 residues.

This clonotype was detected many times. The chain couples TRBV7-2 to TRBJ2-3; the match to TRBD2 covers 7 bases. In germline, CDR1 is SGHTA, CDR2 FQGNSA. This CDR3 is built from 15 residues. V gave up 5 bases and J gave up 6 bases; unmatched junction bases: 11. The CDR3 protein is CASSPTGGLGDTQYF. The CDR3 nucleotides read TGTGCCAGCAGCCCCACCGGGGGGTTAGGGGATACGCAGTATTTT.

The rearrangement uses TRBV6-2 or TRBV6-3 and TRBJ1-6, with a tentative D call TRBD1 (5 bases). The CDR3 has 14 amino acids. V gave up 6 bases and J gave up 10 bases, with 16 bases separating them. Per the germline V gene, CDR1 is MNHEY and CDR2 is SVGEGT. The CDR3 region has the DNA TGTGCCAGCAGGCCGGGACCGGGCGAATCACCCCTCCACTTT. Protein: CASRPGPGESPLHF.

This clonotype has more than one count but fewer than ten. The rearrangement joins TRBV20-1 to TRBJ1-1, with TRBD1 matching 9 bases. With 5 bases clipped from V and 6 bases from J, the junction kept 7 bases outside the gene matches. Germline V gene sequence: CDR1 DFQATT, CDR2 SNEGSKA (reference sequence). This CDR3 is 13 amino acids long. CDR3 nucleotides: TGCAGTGCTCGACGGGACAGGGCCCCTGAAGCTTTCTTT. It is translated as CSARRDRAPEAFF.

This clonotype came up a few times. A much larger clone is a single base away; this may be a read error. J is TRBJ2-1 and V is TRBV6-2 or TRBV6-3; 12 nucleotides line up with TRBD2. Germline V gene sequence: CDR1 MNHEY, CDR2 SVGEGT. This CDR3 has 16 residues. Trimming cost V 6 bases and J 7 bases; bases outside gene matches: 10. CDR3: CASRGPTSGGCNEQFF. The CDR3 DNA follows: TGTGCCAGCAGGGGTCCAACTAGCGGGGGGTGTAATGAGCAGTTCTTC.

This clonotype has at least ten counts. The chain recombines TRBV6-2 or TRBV6-3 with TRBJ2-7; the D call may be TRBD1 or TRBD2 (5 bases each). Germline CDR1 and CDR2: MNHEY and SVGEGT. V lost 4 bases and J 2 bases, leaving 18 bases between the germline ends. The CDR3 is 16 residues long. The CDR3 region has the DNA TGTGCCAGCAGTTTGCAGGGACCCCGAGGGCCCTACGAGCAGTACTTC. Translating gives CASSLQGPRGPYEQYF.

This clonotype was counted only a few times. The chain couples TRBV7-9 to TRBJ1-4, with D hard to call. The V gene's germline CDR1 is SEHNR and CDR2 FQNEAQ (reference sequence). The CDR3 covers 15 residues. The V end was cut by 0 bases, the J end by 8 bases, with 13 bases between. CDR3 nucleotides: TGTGCCAGCAGCTTAGCGCTGGAGGGAAGCGAAAAACTGTTTTTT. It translates to CASSLALEGSEKLFF.

The CDR3 protein is CASSRMGATNEKLFF. The CDR3 nucleotides are TGCGCCAGCAGCCGCATGGGGGCAACTAATGAAAAACTGTTTTTT. The chain carries TRBV5-1 and TRBJ1-4, with D perhaps matching TRBD1 (5 bases). CDR3 size: 15 residues. Germline CDR1 reads SGHRS; CDR2 reads YFSETQ. Between the trimmed V and J ends, which lost 4 bases and 0 bases, there was a span of 10 bases.

Turning to this clonotype: Given the absence of the conserved phenylalanine or tryptophan at the CDR3 end, a read error is likely. The gene calls are TRBV7-3 and TRBJ2-5, with TRBD2 as a possible D gene (5 bases). The CDR3 sequence is 14 residues long. Per the germline V gene, CDR1 is SGHTA and CDR2 is FQGTGA. As DNA, the CDR3 is TGTGCCAGCAGTTTAAATCCACGGGGAGAGACCCAGTACGTC. This gives the protein CASSLNPRGETQYV.

This clonotype was counted at least ten times. The chain couples TRBV11-2 to TRBJ2-5; possibly TRBD1 for D (6 bases). CDR3 size: 17 residues. Germline V CDR1 and CDR2: SGHAT, FQNNGV. V lost 4 bases to trimming and J lost 1 base, with 19 bases between them. The CDR3 bases are TGTGCCAGCAGCTCCGGAGCCGGCAGGGGTAGCCAAGAGACCCAGTACTTC. Its protein is CASSSGAGRGSQETQYF.

This clonotype was recorded a few times. This rearrangement joins TRBV4-2 to TRBJ2-2; D perhaps matches TRBD2 (5 bases). This CDR3 comprises 18 residues. From germline, CDR1 is LGHNA and CDR2 YNFKEQ. The germline V and J ends were trimmed by 2 bases and 5 bases, with 21 bases remaining between them. CDR3 sequence reads: CASSQFLSSVGETGELFF. The CDR3 nucleotides are TGTGCCAGCAGCCAATTCCTATCCTCGGTCGGGGAAACCGGGGAGCTGTTTTTT.

This clonotype was found a few times. This CDR3 reads CAWGSGGMGSYEQYF. The CDR3 coding sequence is TGTGCCTGGGGCTCCGGGGGTATGGGCTCCTACGAGCAGTACTTC. This chain links TRBV30 with TRBJ2-7, with TRBD2 as a possible D gene (6 bases). This CDR3 has 15 residues. Per the germline V gene, CDR1 is GTSNPN and CDR2 is SVGIG (reference sequence). V shed 5 bases and J shed 0 bases, with 17 bases lying between them.

This clonotype showed up just once. V is TRBV28 and J is TRBJ2-2; TRBD1 agrees at 11 bases. There are 16 residues in the CDR3. The germline CDR1 and CDR2 sequences are MDHEN and SYDVKM. J gave up 6 bases and V 7 bases, and 10 bases lay outside the gene matches. For the CDR3, the DNA is TGTGCCAGCATTCCCCGCGGGACAGGGGGGTCCGGGGAGCTGTTTTTT. This gives the protein CASIPRGTGGSGELFF.

This clonotype was picked up many times. The rearrangement links TRBV6-4 to TRBJ1-2; perhaps TRBD1 as D (5 bases). Trimming stripped 2 bases from V and 4 bases from J, with 11 bases between. The CDR3 contains 14 residues. The germline V gene has CDR1 MRHNA and CDR2 SNTAGT. CDR3 bases: TGTGCCAGCAGTGACGGTTCAGGGTTCTATGGCTACACCTTC. This sequence encodes CASSDGSGFYGYTF.

This clonotype has more than one count but fewer than ten. The CDR3 DNA reads TGTGCCTGGAGTGTAGCAGGGTCCCTAGGGTTCTTC. It yields the protein CAWSVAGSLGFF. The chain employs TRBV30 and TRBJ2-1, with D perhaps matching TRBD1 (5 bases). The length of the CDR3 is 12 residues. Germline lookup yields CDR1 GTSNPN and CDR2 SVGIG (reference sequence). The ends were cut back, 0 bases at V and 15 bases at J, with 15 bases in the middle.

This clonotype was recorded a few times. This sequence may be a read error, since a much larger clone differs from it by one base. This rearrangement joins TRBV6-1 to TRBJ2-1; D not resolved. V shed 4 bases and J shed 6 bases, with 16 bases lying between them. Germline CDR1 MNHNS, CDR2 SASEGT. This CDR3 has 15 amino acids. Here the CDR3 DNA reads TGTGCCAGCAGTGGGGCGATAGGCCCTGTCAATGAGCAGTTCTTC. Its translation: CASSGAIGPVNEQFF.

The rearrangement joins TRBV6-5 to TRBJ1-5; 12 nucleotides agree with TRBD1. V lost 8 bases, J lost 6 bases, and 8 bases stayed unmatched. From germline, CDR1 is MNHEY and CDR2 SVGAGI. CDR3 size: 15 residues. The CDR3 protein is CASPGDRGPGQPQHF. CDR3 DNA: TGTGCCAGCCCGGGGGACAGGGGGCCGGGTCAGCCCCAGCATTTT.

There are many counts of this clonotype. V is TRBV10-3 and J is TRBJ2-5; 8 bases are shared with TRBD1. Germline loops: CDR1 ENHRY, CDR2 SYGVKD. V dropped 5 bases and J dropped 4; count of bases not matched to a gene: 0. This CDR3 spans 12 amino acids. The CDR3 coding sequence is TGTGCCATCAGTACAGGGGGAGAGACCCAGTACTTC. As protein: CAISTGGETQYF.

This clonotype showed up many times. The chain is built from TRBV25-1 and TRBJ2-7; 9 bases line up with TRBD2. The germline CDR1 and CDR2 sequences are MGHDK and SYGVNS. This CDR3 comprises 16 residues. V gave up 2 bases and J gave up 3 bases; unmatched junction bases: 8. The CDR3 reads CASSEGSGGPFYEQYF. For the CDR3, the DNA is TGTGCCAGCAGTGAAGGGAGCGGGGGGCCCTTCTACGAGCAGTACTTC.